This T cell receptor (beta chain) was obtained from a study of cytomegalovirus exposure and HLA in healthy donors. This clone has a handful of counts. Likely unrecorded immune exposures existed in these nominally healthy donors. CDR1 and CDR2 (germline): MGHRA, YSYEKL. The CDR3 extends over 15 amino acids. J gave up 3 bases and V 3 bases, and 6 bases lay outside the gene matches. PCR used 60 Vbeta primers and 13 Jbeta primers. The protocol was immunoSEQ multiplex PCR, while the TCRdb copy is restricted to in-frame clones and leaves out a portion. The data hold 150,000 or so clones, with 76% observed a single time.

The source of this sequence is a male donor in good health and CMV-seronegative. The V and J genes are TRBV4-1 and TRBJ2-7, with 9 positions matching TRBD1. Input material: PBMCs. CDR3 loop: CASSHSGQGFYEQYF. The CDR3 bases are TGCGCCAGCAGCCACTCGGGACAGGGTTTCTACGAGCAGTACTTC.